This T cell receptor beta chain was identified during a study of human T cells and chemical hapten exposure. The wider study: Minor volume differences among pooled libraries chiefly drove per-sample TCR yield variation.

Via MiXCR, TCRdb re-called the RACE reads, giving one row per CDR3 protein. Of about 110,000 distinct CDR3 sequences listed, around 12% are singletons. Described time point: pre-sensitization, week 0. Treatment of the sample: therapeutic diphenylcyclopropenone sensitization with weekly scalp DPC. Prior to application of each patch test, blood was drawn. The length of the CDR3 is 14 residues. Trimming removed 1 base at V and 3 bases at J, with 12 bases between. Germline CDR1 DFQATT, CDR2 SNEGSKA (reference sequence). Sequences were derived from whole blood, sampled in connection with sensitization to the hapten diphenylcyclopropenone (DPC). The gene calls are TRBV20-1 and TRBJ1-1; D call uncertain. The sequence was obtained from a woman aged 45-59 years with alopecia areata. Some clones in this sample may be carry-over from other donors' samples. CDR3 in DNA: TGCAGTGCTAGAGGGACGAATGGCCACACTGAAGCTTTCTTT. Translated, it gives CSARGTNGHTEAFF.